A selection of T cell receptor beta chains follows, all from one sample in a study of regulatory T cells in long-lasting Graves disease. TCRdb reprocessed the multiplex PCR reads with MiXCR, giving one entry per CDR3 protein. The table records hundreds of thousands of distinct CDR3 sequences, about 30% of them present only once. Sequences were derived from peripheral blood mononuclear cells (PBMCs), sampled when the disease was refractory, from a patient treated with antithyroid drugs. These receptors were obtained from a female donor with Graves disease. Each CDR3 is given with its conserved first and last residue. D genes are given only for firm matches. The listing skips clone size in some rows; elsewhere it reads once, few, many or a size class.

D: .; J: TRBJ1-1; length: 14; size: once; V: TRBV5-1; CDR3: CASSFFRPYTEAFF; DNA: TGCGCCAGCAGCTTTTTTAGACCCTACACTGAAGCTTTCTTT
D: .; J: TRBJ1-5; length: 13; size: many; V: TRBV10-3; CDR3: CAIRGQNNQPQHF; DNA: TGTGCCATCAGAGGACAGAACAATCAGCCCCAGCATTTT
D: .; J: TRBJ2-7; length: 13; size: .; V: TRBV5-5; CDR3: CASSLHDLNEQYF; DNA: TGTGCCAGCAGCTTGCACGACCTTAACGAGCAGTACTTC
D: .; J: TRBJ2-7; length: 12; size: .; V: TRBV20-1; CDR3: CSASTKSYEQYF; DNA: TGCAGTGCTAGCACTAAGTCCTACGAGCAGTACTTC
D: .; J: TRBJ2-2; length: 14; size: .; V: TRBV7-6; CDR3: CASSLPGTGGELFF; DNA: TGTGCCAGCAGCTTACCTGGGACGGGCGGGGAGCTGTTTTTT
D: .; J: TRBJ2-5; length: 15; size: few; V: TRBV20-1; CDR3: CSAGAPRGGGETQYF; DNA: TGCAGTGCTGGGGCCCCACGTGGGGGCGGAGAGACCCAGTACTTC
D: TRBD1; J: TRBJ1-2; length: 14; size: few; V: TRBV6-1; CDR3: CASSRDRGHYGYTF; DNA: TGTGCCAGCAGCCGGGACAGGGGCCACTATGGCTACACCTTC
D: .; J: TRBJ2-4; length: 16; size: few; V: TRBV7-9; CDR3: CASSLTTGQAKNIQYF; DNA: TGTGCCAGCAGCTTAACCACGGGACAAGCCAAAAACATTCAGTACTTC
D: .; J: TRBJ1-2; length: 15; size: many; V: TRBV6-2/TRBV6-3; CDR3: CASSYSGLANYGYTF; DNA: TGTGCCAGCAGTTACTCGGGGCTAGCTAACTATGGCTACACCTTC
D: .; J: TRBJ2-7; length: 16; size: many; V: TRBV5-1; CDR3: CASSPLTARQRAEQYF; DNA: TGCGCCAGCAGCCCACTCACAGCACGACAGAGGGCCGAGCAGTACTTC
D: .; J: TRBJ1-1; length: 14; size: many; V: TRBV5-1; CDR3: CASSFRVENTEAFF; DNA: TGCGCCAGCAGCTTCAGGGTGGAGAACACTGAAGCTTTCTTT
D: TRBD1; J: TRBJ2-7; length: 15; size: many; V: TRBV28; CDR3: CASSGTGTGHYEQYF; DNA: TGTGCCAGCAGTGGAACCGGGACAGGACACTACGAGCAGTACTTC
D: .; J: TRBJ1-6; length: 13; size: .; V: TRBV30; CDR3: CAWSGGGISPLHF; DNA: TGTGCCTGGAGTGGAGGAGGGATTTCACCCCTCCACTTT
D: .; J: TRBJ1-1; length: 13; size: few; V: TRBV28; CDR3: CASSYGTEREAFF; DNA: TGTGCCAGCAGTTACGGGACGGAACGAGAAGCTTTCTTT
D: TRBD2; J: TRBJ2-7; length: 15; size: .; V: TRBV9; CDR3: CASSVGGGTAYEQYF; DNA: TGTGCCAGCAGCGTAGGCGGGGGTACAGCCTACGAGCAGTACTTC
D: .; J: TRBJ1-1; length: 14; size: .; V: TRBV7-9; CDR3: CASSWQGGDTEAFF; DNA: TGTGCCAGCAGCTGGCAGGGTGGAGACACTGAAGCTTTCTTT
D: .; J: TRBJ1-2; length: 12; size: .; V: TRBV7-9; CDR3: CASSLENGGYTF; DNA: TGTGCCAGCAGCTTAGAAAACGGTGGCTACACCTTC
D: .; J: TRBJ2-7; length: 16; size: .; V: TRBV2; CDR3: CASRDPTSRSKNEQYF; DNA: TGTGCCAGCAGAGACCCCACGAGCCGGAGTAAGAACGAGCAGTACTTC
D: .; J: TRBJ1-1; length: 17; size: .; V: TRBV9; CDR3: CASSVEAKGGSNTEAFF; DNA: TGTGCCAGCAGCGTAGAGGCGAAGGGCGGATCGAACACTGAAGCTTTCTTT
D: .; J: TRBJ2-2; length: 13; size: many; V: TRBV2; CDR3: CASRRASTGELFF; DNA: TGTGCCAGCAGGCGGGCCAGCACCGGGGAGCTGTTTTTT
D: .; J: TRBJ1-5; length: 12; size: few; V: TRBV20-1; CDR3: CSASGGYQPQHF; DNA: TGCAGTGCGAGTGGGGGCTATCAGCCCCAGCATTTT
D: .; J: TRBJ1-6; length: 13; size: few; V: TRBV20-1; CDR3: CSARGGRGSPLHF; DNA: TGCAGTGCTAGGGGGGGGAGGGGTTCACCCCTCCACTTT
D: .; J: TRBJ2-5; length: 13; size: .; V: TRBV6-2/TRBV6-3; CDR3: CARGASSLETQYF; DNA: TGTGCCAGGGGGGCCTCAAGCTTAGAGACCCAGTACTTC
D: TRBD2; J: TRBJ2-7; length: 13; size: many; V: TRBV12-3/TRBV12-4; CDR3: CASKPSGRYEQYF; DNA: TGTGCCAGCAAGCCTAGCGGGAGGTACGAGCAGTACTTC
D: .; J: TRBJ2-7; length: 17; size: few; V: TRBV24-1; CDR3: CATSDNPLDRKIYEQYF; DNA: TGTGCCACCAGTGACAACCCGCTAGACAGGAAGATCTACGAGCAGTACTTC
D: .; J: TRBJ1-3; length: 13; size: .; V: TRBV6-1; CDR3: CASSADRGNTIYF; DNA: TGTGCCAGCAGTGCGGATAGAGGAAACACCATATATTTT
D: .; J: TRBJ1-6; length: 16; size: few; V: TRBV6-1; CDR3: CASALTGSSYNSPLHF; DNA: TGTGCCAGCGCCCTGACGGGCAGCTCCTATAATTCACCCCTCCACTTT
D: .; J: TRBJ2-7; length: 15; size: few; V: TRBV5-1; CDR3: CASSLETGPTYEQYF; DNA: TGCGCCAGCAGCTTGGAAACGGGGCCGACCTACGAGCAGTACTTC
D: TRBD1; J: TRBJ1-1; length: 13; size: .; V: TRBV30; CDR3: CAWDRGLGTEAFF; DNA: TGTGCCTGGGACAGGGGGCTGGGTACTGAAGCTTTCTTT
D: .; J: TRBJ2-7; length: 15; size: .; V: TRBV5-4; CDR3: CAGSLRPGSSYEQYF; DNA: TGTGCCGGCAGCTTGAGGCCGGGGAGCTCCTACGAGCAGTACTTC
D: .; J: TRBJ2-6; length: 14; size: .; V: TRBV6-1; CDR3: CASIPLSGANVLTF; DNA: TGTGCCAGCATCCCGCTCTCTGGGGCCAACGTCCTGACTTTC
D: TRBD2; J: TRBJ2-5; length: 13; size: .; V: TRBV20-1; CDR3: CSALGLAVETQYF; DNA: TGCAGTGCATTGGGACTAGCGGTAGAGACCCAGTACTTC
D: .; J: TRBJ2-5; length: 16; size: few; V: TRBV7-8; CDR3: CASSLARFGDWETQYF; DNA: TGTGCCAGCAGCTTAGCGCGGTTCGGGGACTGGGAGACCCAGTACTTC
D: .; J: TRBJ2-4; length: 13; size: .; V: TRBV6-1; CDR3: CASSRVPKNIQYF; DNA: TGTGCCAGCTCCAGGGTTCCCAAAAACATTCAGTACTTC
D: .; J: TRBJ2-5; length: 12; size: few; V: TRBV20-1; CDR3: CSAPEGVETQYF; DNA: TGCAGTGCTCCTGAGGGGGTAGAGACCCAGTACTTC
D: .; J: TRBJ1-4; length: 14; size: .; V: TRBV15; CDR3: CATSTQGFNEKLFF; DNA: TGTGCCACCAGCACCCAGGGGTTTAATGAAAAACTGTTTTTT
D: .; J: TRBJ1-2; length: 16; size: few; V: TRBV11-2; CDR3: CASSRRRDTKNYGYTF; DNA: TGTGCCAGCAGCCGACGCCGGGACACCAAAAACTATGGCTACACCTTC
D: .; J: TRBJ2-7; length: 11; size: .; V: TRBV29-1; CDR3: CSVGRDYEQYF; DNA: TGCAGCGTTGGTAGGGACTACGAGCAGTACTTC
D: .; J: TRBJ2-1; length: 16; size: .; V: TRBV5-1; CDR3: CASSLEGWSSYNEQFF; DNA: TGCGCCAGCAGCTTGGAAGGCTGGAGCTCCTACAATGAGCAGTTCTTC
D: TRBD2; J: TRBJ2-2; length: 15; size: .; V: TRBV29-1; CDR3: CSVALAGGPTGELFF; DNA: TGCAGCGTGGCCCTAGCGGGAGGGCCCACCGGGGAGCTGTTTTTT
D: .; J: TRBJ1-1; length: 13; size: .; V: TRBV9; CDR3: CASSVDGETEAFF; DNA: TGTGCCAGCAGCGTTGACGGGGAAACTGAAGCTTTCTTT
D: .; J: TRBJ1-4; length: 13; size: .; V: TRBV29-1; CDR3: CSVKGGADEKLFF; DNA: TGCAGCGTCAAAGGTGGGGCTGACGAAAAACTGTTTTTT
D: TRBD2; J: TRBJ2-5; length: 15; size: .; V: TRBV30; CDR3: CAWSLGTSGTGAQYF; DNA: TGTGCCTGGAGTCTAGGGACTAGCGGGACGGGAGCCCAGTACTTC